The 15 T cell receptor beta chains given below trace back to one sample, sequenced in a study of blood T cell repertoires in COVID-19. The protocol was immunoSEQ multiplex PCR, while the TCRdb copy is restricted to in-frame clones and leaves out a portion. The data hold roughly 80,000 clones, with 86% observed a single time. Sequencing was carried out using peripheral blood. The receptors here all came from an elderly man in a cohort sampled during active COVID-19.

The rearrangement joins TRBV19 to TRBJ1-3; D is possibly TRBD1 (6 bases). Trimming took off 9 bases at V and 0 bases at J, with 12 bases between the two ends. This CDR3 is 14 amino acids long. Germline V lookup: CDR1 LNHDA, CDR2 SQIVND (reference sequence). This chain's CDR3 is CASGQTHSGNTIYF. In nucleotides, the CDR3 is TGTGCCAGCGGACAGACTCACTCTGGAAACACCATATATTTT.

J is TRBJ2-3 and V is TRBV2; no firm D call. Germline assignment: CDR1 SNHLY and CDR2 FYNNEI. The ends were cut back, 6 bases at V and 0 bases at J, with 10 bases in the middle. This CDR3 has 14 amino acids. CDR3 nucleotide sequence: TGTGCCAGCAGCCTCATGAGTAGCACAGATACGCAGTATTTT. It translates to CASSLMSSTDTQYF.

This chain links TRBV27 with TRBJ2-1; 7 positions match TRBD1. Germline V gene lookup returns CDR1 MNHEY and CDR2 SMNVEV (reference sequence). V was pared by 1 base and J by 3 bases, with 6 bases of the junction left unmatched. The CDR3 length is 16 residues. CDR3: CASSLFGTAYYNEQFF. Written as DNA, the CDR3 is TGTGCCAGCAGTTTATTTGGGACAGCTTACTACAATGAGCAGTTCTTC.

The V gene is TRBV5-1, the J gene TRBJ1-1; D call uncertain. Germline V gene lookup returns CDR1 SGHRS and CDR2 YFSETQ. Trimming took off 0 bases at V and 10 bases at J, with 13 bases between the two ends. The CDR3 loop spans 13 amino acids. The CDR3: CASSLEGRDRAFF. The CDR3 coding sequence is TGCGCCAGCAGCTTGGAGGGCCGGGATCGAGCTTTCTTT.

The chain carries TRBV4-3 and TRBJ2-2, with 8 bases matching TRBD2. Germline V gives CDR1 LGHNA, CDR2 YSLEER. The CDR3 extends over 16 amino acids. The V and J ends lost 2 bases and 5 bases, in that order; junction bases with no gene match: 7. CDR3 nucleotides: TGCGCCAGCAGCCAATACAGCGGGGGTGCGACCGGGGAGCTGTTTTTT. Protein product: CASSQYSGGATGELFF.

The rearrangement joins TRBV7-6 to TRBJ1-1; 7 positions match TRBD1. The CDR3 has 15 residues. Germline lookup yields CDR1 SGHVS and CDR2 FNYEAQ. Trimming took 0 bases from V and 3 from J; bases not matched to a gene: 4. CDR3 DNA: TGTGCCAGCAGCTTAGCAGCCAGGGGGGACACTGAAGCTTTCTTT. It yields the protein CASSLAARGDTEAFF.

The genes are TRBV9 and TRBJ2-5; 8 bases are shared with TRBD2. The trim removed 4 bases at V and 2 bases at J, leaving 7 bases unmatched. The germline V gene has CDR1 SGDLS and CDR2 YYNGEE. The CDR3 consists of 15 residues. The DNA for the CDR3 is TGTGCCAGCAGCCCCTTGGCGGGGGGTCAAGAGACCCAGTACTTC. Translation: CASSPLAGGQETQYF.

The chain employs TRBV3-1 (or the pseudogene TRBV3-2) and TRBJ2-2; 7 bases are shared with TRBD1. Per germline, CDR1 LGHDT and CDR2 YNNKEL (reference sequence). J gave up 4 bases and V 2 bases, and 7 bases lay outside the gene matches. CDR3 length equals 16 residues. This CDR3 reads CASSQYRDRGTGELFF. The CDR3 region has the DNA TGTGCCAGCAGCCAATACCGGGACAGAGGCACCGGGGAGCTGTTTTTT.

The chain employs TRBV2 and TRBJ2-1, with 7 nucleotides matching TRBD2. V lost 0 bases and J lost 15; bases outside the gene matches: 5. The CDR3 totals 12 residues. Germline values: CDR1 SNHLY, CDR2 FYNNEI. CDR3 amino acids: CASSEAVGGSFF. CDR3 in DNA: TGTGCCAGCAGTGAAGCGGTGGGAGGGTCGTTCTTC.

The gene calls are TRBV7-9 and TRBJ2-1; TRBD2 matches 14 bases. Germline loops: CDR1 SEHNR, CDR2 FQNEAQ (reference sequence). V was pared by 6 bases and J by 6 bases, with 4 bases of the junction left unmatched. The CDR3 loop spans 15 amino acids. The CDR3 sequence: CASRRLAGGRNEQFF. CDR3 sequence (DNA): TGTGCCAGCAGACGACTAGCGGGGGGGCGCAATGAGCAGTTCTTC.

The chain couples TRBV6-6 to TRBJ2-1; unclear D gene. Germline-derived CDR1 and CDR2 are MNHNY and SVGAGI (reference sequence). The length of the CDR3 is 14 residues. The germline V and J ends were trimmed by 1 base and 5 bases, with 9 bases remaining between them. CDR3 in amino acids: CASSYFTVNNEQFF. CDR3 nucleotide sequence: TGTGCCAGCAGTTACTTTACGGTCAACAATGAGCAGTTCTTC.

The chain employs TRBV18 and TRBJ1-5; D is uncertain. Looked up from germline, CDR1 is KGHSH and CDR2 is LQKENI. CDR3 length equals 15 residues. V dropped 3 bases and J dropped 5 bases, with 14 bases sitting between them. The CDR3 region has the DNA TGTGCCAGCTCACCGCTGAGGGCTTCGGATCAGCCCCAGCATTTT. It yields the protein CASSPLRASDQPQHF.

The chain employs TRBV19 and TRBJ2-2; TRBD1 is a possible D gene (5 bases). CDR3 length: 18 amino acids. CDR1 is LNHDA, CDR2 SQIVND, per germline (reference sequence). Trimming shortened V by 7 bases and J by 6 bases, and 27 bases separated the two germline ends. The CDR3 coding sequence is TGTGCCAGTAACAACCCCTTTTTAGGGGTACTTGGGGCCGGGGAGCTGTTTTTT. It codes for CASNNPFLGVLGAGELFF.

In this sample, this clone turned up once. The chain links TRBV27 to TRBJ2-7; maybe TRBD2 (6 bases). The V end lost 8 bases, the J end lost 3 bases, and 26 bases lay between the germline ends. This CDR3 has 17 amino acids. Per germline, CDR1 MNHEY and CDR2 SMNVEV (reference sequence). In nucleotides, the CDR3 is TGTGCCAGCTGGGGGACTTCAAAAATGGGGGACCACTACGAGCAGTACTTC. This encodes CASWGTSKMGDHYEQYF.

V and J are TRBV6-5 and TRBJ1-2, with TRBD1 matching over 10 bases. This CDR3 has 13 residues. V dropped 8 bases and J dropped 7; count of bases not matched to a gene: 7. Germline CDR1 and CDR2: MNHEY and SVGAGI. DNA for the CDR3: TGTGCCAGCCGTTCTTGGACAGGGGGTGGCTACACCTTC. Amino acid sequence: CASRSWTGGGYTF.